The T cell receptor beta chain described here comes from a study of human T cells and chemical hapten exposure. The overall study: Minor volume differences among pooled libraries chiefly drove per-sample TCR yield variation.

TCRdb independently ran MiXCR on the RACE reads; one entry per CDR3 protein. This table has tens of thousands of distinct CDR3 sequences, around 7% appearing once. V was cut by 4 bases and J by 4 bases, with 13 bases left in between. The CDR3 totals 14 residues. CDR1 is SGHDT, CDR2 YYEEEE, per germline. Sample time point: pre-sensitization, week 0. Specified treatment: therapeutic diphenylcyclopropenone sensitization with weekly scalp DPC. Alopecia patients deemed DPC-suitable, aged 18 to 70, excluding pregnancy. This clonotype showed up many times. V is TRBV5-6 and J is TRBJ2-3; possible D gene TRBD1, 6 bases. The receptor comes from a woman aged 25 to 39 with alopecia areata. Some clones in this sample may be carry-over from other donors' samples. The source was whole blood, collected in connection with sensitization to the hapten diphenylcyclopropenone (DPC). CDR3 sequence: CASSRRPGADTQYF. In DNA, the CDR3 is TGTGCCAGCAGCCGCCGGCCAGGGGCAGATACGCAGTATTTT.